The rows below give T cell receptor beta chains drawn from one sample of a study of T cells after yellow fever vaccination. TCRdb analysed the 5' RACE reads with MiXCR anew, one entry per CDR3 protein. The sample consists of about 320,000 distinct CDR3 sequences, around 4.4% of them appearing once. The specimen comprised PBMCs, sampled 15 days after the yellow fever booster vaccination. These receptors were collected from a man aged 18-30 years who received the YFV17D yellow fever vaccine. Both conserved end residues are part of each CDR3. Fields, in order: clone size, V gene, J gene, D gene, CDR3 protein, CDR3 DNA. The D gene is left open where the match is weak. A clone size is listed for some rows: how often the clone was seen (once, few, many), or a class if it is expanded.

size: many
V: TRBV9
J: TRBJ1-6
D: NA
CDR3: CASSVEGTPLHF
DNA: TGTGCCAGCAGCGTTGAGGGAACTCCCCTCCACTTT

size: many
V: TRBV12-3/TRBV12-4
J: TRBJ1-6
D: TRBD1
CDR3: CASSRTGGRAPLHF
DNA: TGTGCCAGCAGTCGGACAGGCGGGAGAGCACCCCTCCACTTT

size: few
V: TRBV6-5
J: TRBJ2-6
D: TRBD1
CDR3: CASRRLGDRASGANVLTF
DNA: TGTGCCAGCAGACGCCTCGGGGACAGAGCCTCTGGGGCCAACGTCCTGACTTTC

size: many
V: TRBV5-1
J: TRBJ2-1
D: NA
CDR3: CASSLAVSYNEQFF
DNA: TGCGCCAGCAGCTTAGCCGTCTCCTACAATGAGCAGTTCTTC

size: many
V: TRBV10-2
J: TRBJ1-5
D: TRBD1
CDR3: CASSDPTGEYQPQHF
DNA: TGCGCCAGCAGTGATCCGACAGGGGAATATCAGCCCCAGCATTTT

size: NA
V: TRBV12-3/TRBV12-4
J: TRBJ2-1
D: TRBD1
CDR3: CATQTGFEQQLF
DNA: TGTGCCACCCAGACAGGGTTCGAGCAGCAGTTATTC

size: many
V: TRBV20-1
J: TRBJ1-2
D: TRBD1
CDR3: CSAPGQNNYGYTF
DNA: TGCAGTGCGCCGGGACAGAATAACTATGGCTACACCTTC

size: NA
V: TRBV6-5
J: TRBJ1-2
D: NA
CDR3: CASREPGDYGYTF
DNA: TGTGCCAGCAGAGAACCGGGCGACTATGGCTACACCTTC

size: many
V: TRBV20-1
J: TRBJ2-3
D: TRBD2
CDR3: CSARGLAVTDTQYF
DNA: TGCAGTGCTAGGGGACTAGCGGTTACAGATACGCAGTATTTT

size: NA
V: TRBV27
J: TRBJ2-5
D: TRBD2
CDR3: CASSPRLAGAPETQYF
DNA: TGTGCCAGCAGTCCCAGACTAGCGGGGGCCCCAGAGACCCAGTACTTC

size: NA
V: TRBV18
J: TRBJ1-1
D: NA
CDR3: CASSPRETVNTEAFF
DNA: TGTGCCAGCTCACCGCGCGAGACCGTGAACACTGAAGCTTTCTTT

size: few
V: TRBV6-5
J: TRBJ1-4
D: NA
CDR3: CASRPTYNEKLFF
DNA: TGTGCCAGCAGGCCCACCTATAATGAAAAACTGTTTTTT

size: NA
V: TRBV24-1
J: TRBJ2-6
D: NA
CDR3: CALPGSLEHWANVLTF
DNA: TGTGCCCTCCCCGGCAGCCTCGAACACTGGGCCAACGTCCTGACTTTC

size: NA
V: TRBV3-1
J: TRBJ2-3
D: TRBD2
CDR3: CASSPRVVAGGRDTQYF
DNA: TGTGCCAGCAGCCCCCGTGTAGTAGCGGGGGGGCGAGATACGCAGTATTTT

size: few
V: TRBV6-5
J: TRBJ2-3
D: NA
CDR3: CASSYDSVTDTQYF
DNA: TGTGCCAGCAGTTACGACTCTGTTACAGATACGCAGTATTTT

size: many
V: TRBV12-3/TRBV12-4
J: TRBJ1-1
D: TRBD1
CDR3: CASRGQMNTEAFF
DNA: TGTGCCAGCAGGGGACAGATGAACACTGAAGCTTTCTTT

size: many
V: TRBV20-1
J: TRBJ2-7
D: NA
CDR3: CSARGPASYEQYF
DNA: TGCAGTGCTAGGGGGCCGGCCTCCTACGAGCAGTACTTC

size: few
V: TRBV7-2
J: TRBJ2-5
D: NA
CDR3: CASSRRLWETQYF
DNA: TGTGCCAGCAGCAGACGGCTTTGGGAGACCCAGTACTTC

size: few
V: TRBV4-2
J: TRBJ2-5
D: NA
CDR3: CASSQDRWAWETQYF
DNA: TGTGCCAGCAGCCAAGATAGGTGGGCCTGGGAGACCCAGTACTTC

size: NA
V: TRBV10-3
J: TRBJ2-7
D: TRBD1
CDR3: CAISDTAGTGSYEQYF
DNA: TGTGCCATCAGCGACACGGCCGGGACAGGTTCCTACGAGCAGTACTTC

size: many
V: TRBV7-2
J: TRBJ2-7
D: TRBD1
CDR3: CASSLEPQQGRQYF
DNA: TGTGCCAGCAGCTTAGAACCCCAACAGGGGAGGCAGTACTTC

size: NA
V: TRBV6-5
J: TRBJ2-5
D: NA
CDR3: CASSYNSGQETQYF
DNA: TGTGCCAGCAGTTACAACAGCGGCCAAGAGACCCAGTACTTC

size: few
V: TRBV12-5
J: TRBJ2-3
D: NA
CDR3: CASGLVRTQYF
DNA: TGTGCTAGTGGTTTGGTAAGAACGCAGTATTTT

size: many
V: TRBV4-2
J: TRBJ1-1
D: NA
CDR3: CASSQGDPDGTEAFF
DNA: TGTGCCAGCAGCCAGGGGGACCCCGATGGGACTGAAGCTTTCTTT

size: few
V: TRBV5-1
J: TRBJ2-3
D: NA
CDR3: CASSLNPGIIEDTQYF
DNA: TGCGCCAGCAGCTTGAACCCGGGGATCATAGAAGATACGCAGTATTTT

size: NA
V: TRBV3-1
J: TRBJ2-5
D: NA
CDR3: CASSQGLFSGGWETQYF
DNA: TGTGCCAGCAGCCAAGGCCTTTTCTCGGGGGGCTGGGAGACCCAGTACTTC

size: many
V: TRBV24-1
J: TRBJ2-5
D: NA
CDR3: CATSEAETQYF
DNA: TGTGCCACCAGTGAGGCTGAGACCCAGTACTTC

size: many
V: TRBV12-3/TRBV12-4
J: TRBJ2-3
D: TRBD2
CDR3: CASTLVGASGAAQYF
DNA: TGTGCCAGCACCCTGGTCGGGGCTAGCGGGGCGGCGCAGTATTTT

size: many
V: TRBV21-1
J: TRBJ1-2
D: NA
CDR3: CASPQGGNYGYTF
DNA: TGTGCCAGCCCGCAGGGAGGTAACTATGGCTACACCTTC

size: few
V: TRBV24-1
J: TRBJ2-1
D: NA
CDR3: CATSDPNRGREQFF
DNA: TGTGCCACCAGTGACCCGAACCGGGGAAGGGAGCAGTTCTTC

size: many
V: TRBV5-4
J: TRBJ2-3
D: NA
CDR3: CASSLGGRGRGDTQYF
DNA: TGTGCCAGCAGCTTGGGGGGTAGGGGCCGAGGAGATACGCAGTATTTT

size: few
V: TRBV5-1
J: TRBJ2-5
D: NA
CDR3: CASRQTEGETQYF
DNA: TGCGCCAGCAGGCAGACAGAAGGGGAGACCCAGTACTTC

size: NA
V: TRBV24-1
J: TRBJ1-2
D: TRBD1
CDR3: CATSDSSGTGGYTF
DNA: TGTGCCACCAGTGATTCCTCGGGGACAGGGGGCTACACCTTC

size: many
V: TRBV7-2
J: TRBJ2-5
D: NA
CDR3: CASSLVAGRQETQYF
DNA: TGTGCCAGCAGCTTAGTTGCGGGGCGACAAGAGACCCAGTACTTC

size: many
V: TRBV11-2
J: TRBJ2-5
D: TRBD2
CDR3: CASGPGGGSWETQYF
DNA: TGTGCCAGCGGTCCTGGCGGGGGGTCCTGGGAGACCCAGTACTTC

size: many
V: TRBV12-3/TRBV12-4
J: TRBJ2-1
D: TRBD1
CDR3: CASRSGTGGRYEQFF
DNA: TGTGCCAGCAGGTCCGGGACAGGGGGCAGATATGAGCAGTTCTTC

size: few
V: TRBV6-5
J: TRBJ1-2
D: NA
CDR3: CASSSRDSEGYTF
DNA: TGTGCCAGCAGTTCCAGGGACTCGGAGGGCTACACCTTC

size: many
V: TRBV29-1
J: TRBJ1-1
D: NA
CDR3: CSVVRDTEAFF
DNA: TGCAGCGTTGTCAGGGACACCGAAGCTTTCTTT